Below are 13 T cell receptor beta chains sequenced from a single sample in a study of shared clonotypes between healthy human individuals. Profiling relied on immunoSEQ multiplex PCR, and the TCRdb table lists in-frame clones only, not all of them. Counted here are approximately 590,000 clones, over 95% occurring once; the ten biggest clones make up 0.11%. Selected positively for CCR7 and CD45RO-negative, naive CD8 cells excluded terminally differentiated effector memory CD45RA+ cells. Sequenced material: naive CD8+ T cells sorted from blood. These TCRs come from a woman in her twenties or thirties in good health.

About this clone itself: Other DNA sequences in the sample encode the same CDR3. The V call is TRBV5-4, the J call TRBJ2-5; D remains unclear. This CDR3 contains 13 residues. Trimming shortened V by 0 bases and J by 3 bases, and 6 bases separated the two germline ends. Germline-derived CDR1 and CDR2 are SGHNT and YYREEE (reference sequence). CDR3 amino acids: CASSLEREETQYF. CDR3 in DNA: TGTGCCAGCAGCTTGGAGCGCGAAGAGACCCAGTACTTC.

V usage is TRBV28 and J usage is TRBJ2-7; TRBD2 matches at 7 bases. Unmatched junction bases numbered 5, after V lost 4 bases and J lost 2 bases. The V gene's germline CDR1 is MDHEN and CDR2 SYDVKM. There are 14 residues in the CDR3. CDR3: CASSSLAPPYEQYF. The CDR3 DNA follows: TGTGCCAGCAGTTCACTAGCGCCCCCCTACGAGCAGTACTTC.

This chain joins TRBV28 and TRBJ2-7, with D unresolved. V lost 5 bases and J 6 bases, leaving 14 bases between the germline ends. This CDR3 is 13 amino acids long. Germline assignment: CDR1 MDHEN and CDR2 SYDVKM. Here the CDR3 DNA reads TGTGCCAGCAGTGCCTTTGTATTCGGCGAGCAGTACTTC. Translation: CASSAFVFGEQYF.

This clone has just one count. The chain has TRBV9 and TRBJ2-3, with 10 bases fitting TRBD2. This CDR3 has 17 residues. The germline V gene encodes CDR1 SGDLS and CDR2 YYNGEE. The junction had 7 bases not matched to a gene; V was cut back by 2 bases and J by 1 base. Here the CDR3 DNA reads TGTGCCAGCAGCGTGGGTAGCGGGAGGTGGGGCACAGATACGCAGTATTTT. This gives the protein CASSVGSGRWGTDTQYF.

J is TRBJ2-7 and V is TRBV27; TRBD1 matches at 10 bases. With 6 bases clipped from V and 2 bases from J, the junction kept 7 bases outside the gene matches. The CDR3 loop spans 15 amino acids. The V gene's germline CDR1 is MNHEY and CDR2 SMNVEV (reference sequence). The CDR3 region has the DNA TGTGCCAGCAGCCCAACCGGGACAGGGGCCTACGAGCAGTACTTC. This gives the protein CASSPTGTGAYEQYF.

The chain employs TRBV7-8 and TRBJ2-1, with 12 bases that match TRBD2. Germline V gene sequence: CDR1 SGHVS, CDR2 FQNEAQ. The CDR3 is made up of 19 amino acids. The V segment lost 5 bases and the J segment 7 bases; nucleotides outside the gene matches: 18. The CDR3 spells CASSPIWDLASGRENEQFF. Here the CDR3 DNA reads TGTGCCAGCAGCCCTATCTGGGATTTGGCTAGCGGGAGGGAAAATGAGCAGTTCTTC.

The chain has TRBV28 and TRBJ1-2; D remains unclear. Germline values: CDR1 MDHEN, CDR2 SYDVKM. This CDR3 contains 12 residues. Trimming shortened V by 5 bases and J by 8 bases, and 12 bases separated the two germline ends. The CDR3 DNA follows: TGTGCCAGCAGTCCCCAAGGCGAAGGCTACACCTTC. Translated: CASSPQGEGYTF.

This chain links TRBV13 with TRBJ2-5; D might be TRBD2 (6 bases). CDR3 size: 15 residues. The V end lost 3 bases, the J end lost 5 bases, and 16 bases lay between the germline ends. From germline, CDR1 is PRHDT and CDR2 FYEKMQ (reference sequence). The CDR3 bases are TGTGCCAGCAGCTTCCTCGGCGGGAAGGTCGAGACCCAGTACTTC. Translating it yields CASSFLGGKVETQYF. The whole variable domain, remainder taken from reference TRBV13 and TRBJ2-5, is AAGVIQSPRHLIKEKRETATLKCYPIPRHDTVYWYQQGPGQDPQFLISFYEKMQSDKGSIPDRFSAQQFSDYHSELNMSSLELGDSALYFCASSFLGGKVETQYFGPGTRLLVL.

The rearrangement joins TRBV28 to TRBJ2-5, with TRBD2 matching over 7 bases. There are 15 residues in the CDR3. Germline V gene lookup returns CDR1 MDHEN and CDR2 SYDVKM. Trimming at V came to 3 bases and at J to 8 bases, leaving 12 bases not matched to a gene. The CDR3 loop is CASSFQQWGGVTQYF. DNA of the CDR3: TGTGCCAGCAGTTTCCAACAATGGGGGGGGGTTACCCAGTACTTC.

V and J are TRBV30 and TRBJ2-6, with 7 nucleotides matching TRBD1. The V gene end was trimmed by 4 bases and the J gene end by 3 bases; junction bases not matched to a gene: 3. Germline values: CDR1 GTSNPN, CDR2 SVGIG (reference sequence). This CDR3 has 14 residues. For the CDR3, the DNA is TGTGCCTGGACAGGGGACAGTGGGGCCAACGTCCTGACTTTC. It yields the protein CAWTGDSGANVLTF.

J is TRBJ1-2 and V is TRBV5-8, with D possibly TRBD1 on 6 matching bases. V dropped 4 bases and J dropped 5 bases, with 15 bases sitting between them. There are 14 residues in the CDR3. Per germline, CDR1 SGHTS and CDR2 YDEGEE. CDR3 protein: CASSPGWRGYGYTF. CDR3 DNA sequence: TGTGCCAGCAGCCCGGGGTGGAGGGGGTATGGCTACACCTTC.

Notes on this clone: Other DNA sequences from this sample encode an identical CDR3 as well. V and J are TRBV28 and TRBJ2-1; D remains ambiguous. The CDR3 spans 13 residues. With 3 bases removed from V and 5 bases from J, the gap between germline ends came to 8 bases. The V gene's germline CDR1 is MDHEN and CDR2 SYDVKM. The CDR3 sequence: CASSFRPNNEQFF. The CDR3 DNA reads as TGTGCCAGCAGTTTCCGGCCCAACAATGAGCAGTTCTTC.

The V gene is TRBV28, the J gene TRBJ1-1, with 8 bases aligning to TRBD1. With 6 bases clipped from V and 2 bases from J, the junction kept 8 bases outside the gene matches. Germline V lookup: CDR1 MDHEN, CDR2 SYDVKM. CDR3 size: 15 residues. The CDR3 bases are TGTGCCAGCAGGCCGCCGACAGGGGCTAACACTGAAGCTTTCTTT. It translates to CASRPPTGANTEAFF.